This TCR beta chain was captured by sequencing in a study of cytomegalovirus exposure and HLA in healthy donors. Study-level results: Several top significant clusters appeared, in a later analysis, to be linked to common viral pathogens. Being productive about 87% or about 30% of the time was typical of most TCR beta V segments in an earlier analysis.

The CDR3 is 17 residues long. Trimming left V 0 bases short and J 7 bases short, with 19 bases between. The V gene's germline CDR1 is MGHRA and CDR2 YSYEKL. Notes on this clone: Its antigen is unknown.

The PCR had 60 Vbeta and 13 Jbeta primers. The table came from immunoSEQ multiplex PCR; TCRdb's copy has only in-frame clones and leaves some out. The sample holds about 140,000 clones, 60% to 80% seen once. The chain recombines TRBV4-1 with TRBJ2-1; possible D gene TRBD2, 7 bases. Sample: PBMCs. The sequence was obtained from a young man in good health and CMV-seronegative. CDR3 sequence reads: CASSQERGRAQGNEQFF. CDR3 in DNA: TGCGCCAGCAGCCAAGAAAGGGGGAGGGCGCAAGGGAATGAGCAGTTCTTC.